This T cell receptor (beta chain) was sequenced during a study of OX40 agonist ivuxolimab in advanced cancers. Whole-study results and caveats: At 0.1 to 3.0 mg/kg and by week 6, CD4+ and CD8+ T cells in the blood had expanded clonally. Expanded clones tended on average to be more numerous among CD8+ T cells than CD4+. Some patients without response likewise showed low normalized clonal expansion.

Germline V gives CDR1 SGHDT, CDR2 YYEEEE. The CDR3 has 16 residues. With 5 bases clipped from V and 0 bases from J, the junction kept 6 bases outside the gene matches. Systemic immunosuppression or autoimmune disease history was grounds to exclude patients. This clone has just one count. Antigen unknown. Method: immunoSEQ multiplex PCR; TCRdb's copy keeps in-frame clones and lacks some. The table includes about 48,000 clones, 81% detected once. This TCR was recovered from an adult with an advanced solid tumor such as melanoma, head and neck, liver or kidney cancer. The V call is TRBV5-6, the J call TRBJ1-1; 11 nucleotides line up with TRBD1. The sample was CD4+ or CD8+ T cells sorted from blood, taken in a trial of the OX40 agonist ivuxolimab. This chain's CDR3 is CASRGQGARMNTEAFF. CDR3 DNA sequence: TGTGCCAGCAGAGGACAGGGGGCGCGGATGAACACTGAAGCTTTCTTT.